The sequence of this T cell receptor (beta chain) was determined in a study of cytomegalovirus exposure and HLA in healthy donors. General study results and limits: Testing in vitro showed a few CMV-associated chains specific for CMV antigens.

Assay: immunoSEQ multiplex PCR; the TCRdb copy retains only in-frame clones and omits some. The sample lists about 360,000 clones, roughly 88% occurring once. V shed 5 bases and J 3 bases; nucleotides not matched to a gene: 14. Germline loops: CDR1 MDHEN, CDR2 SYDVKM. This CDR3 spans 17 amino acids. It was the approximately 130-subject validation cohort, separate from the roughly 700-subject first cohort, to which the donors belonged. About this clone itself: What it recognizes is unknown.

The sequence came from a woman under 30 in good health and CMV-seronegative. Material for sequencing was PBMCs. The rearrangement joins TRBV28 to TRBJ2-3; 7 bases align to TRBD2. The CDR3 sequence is CASSPLFDDGRTDTQYF. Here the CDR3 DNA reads TGTGCCAGCAGTCCCCTCTTTGATGACGGGAGGACAGATACGCAGTATTTT.